These 26 T cell receptor beta chains came from one sample sequenced in a study of CD8 T cells in ankylosing spondylitis (dated by TCRdb to the late 2010s). The library was made by 5' RACE. For sequencing, an Illumina HiSeq 2500 was employed. TCRdb redid the processing of the public reads, applying fastp at Q25 and MiXCR, and retained in-frame beta chains. Every entry covers one CDR3 protein and lists the most common genes and DNA from its rows. Here the sample has 150,000 to 200,000 distinct CDR3 sequences; over 10% occur a single time. More than 9.5% of the sample lies in the top ten. What was sequenced was blood, either unsorted or a sorted T cell fraction (not recorded which). The origin of the receptors is a female donor with ankylosing spondylitis or in good health (not recorded which).

This clonotype was counted many times. The rearrangement uses TRBV25-1 and TRBJ1-1; a weak D match, TRBD1 (5 bases). With 4 bases removed from V and 0 bases from J, the gap between germline ends came to 6 bases. The length of the CDR3 is 13 residues. The germline CDR1 and CDR2 sequences are MGHDK and SYGVNS. The CDR3 sequence is CASSGQMNTEAFF. Here the CDR3 DNA reads TGTGCCAGCAGTGGACAGATGAACACTGAAGCTTTCTTT.

This clonotype appeared many times. The rearrangement joins TRBV24-1 to TRBJ2-1, with TRBD2 matching 7 bases. The CDR3 sequence is 14 residues long. V was pared by 5 bases and J by 9 bases, with 9 bases of the junction left unmatched. In germline, CDR1 is KGHDR, CDR2 SFDVKD. CDR3 loop: CATSVGGRTVEQFF. The CDR3 DNA follows: TGTGCCACCAGTGTCGGCGGGAGAACGGTTGAGCAGTTCTTC.

Only a few counts were recorded for this clonotype. The chain is built from TRBV7-2 and TRBJ2-1; 7 bases are shared with TRBD2. V lost 5 bases and J lost 0; bases outside the gene matches: 10. Germline loops: CDR1 SGHTA, CDR2 FQGNSA. This CDR3 is built from 17 residues. The CDR3 region has the DNA TGTGCCAGCAGCCCCCCAACGGGAGGTCTCTCCTACAATGAGCAGTTCTTC. Translated: CASSPPTGGLSYNEQFF.

This clonotype has a handful of counts. The V call is TRBV6-1, the J call TRBJ2-7; D may correspond to TRBD1 or TRBD2 (5 bases each). There are 13 residues in the CDR3. V was pared by 4 bases and J by 2 bases, with 9 bases between. Germline V lookup: CDR1 MNHNS, CDR2 SASEGT. The chain's CDR3 is CASSGDPPYEQYF. The CDR3, as DNA: TGTGCCAGCAGTGGGGACCCTCCCTACGAGCAGTACTTC.

Notes on this clonotype: An end of the junction differs from the germline gene, which may be a read error. The chain joins TRBV20-1 to TRBJ2-1; maybe TRBD2 (6 bases). The CDR3 totals 18 residues. Germline assignment: CDR1 DFQATT and CDR2 SNEGSKA (reference sequence). The CDR3, as DNA: TGCTGTGCTAGAGGGGCAGCGGGCGAAGCTCGGGGCTACAATGAGCAGTTCTTC. This gives the protein CCARGAAGEARGYNEQFF.

This clonotype was seen a few times. This rearrangement joins TRBV25-1 to TRBJ2-3, with TRBD2 as a possible D gene (6 bases). The CDR3 sequence is 13 residues long. Trimming cost V 3 bases and J 9 bases, with 13 bases left between them. CDR1 is MGHDK and CDR2 is SYGVNS in the germline V gene. The CDR3 DNA reads as TGTGCCAGCAGTGATCTAGCGATTGGGACGCAGTATTTT. Protein sequence: CASSDLAIGTQYF.

V and J are TRBV7-6 and TRBJ2-2, with D unclear. CDR3 length equals 17 residues. Deletions cut 5 bases from V and 2 bases from J, with 18 bases between. Looked up from germline, CDR1 is SGHVS and CDR2 is FNYEAQ. CDR3 region: CASSRYLAAINTGELFF. The CDR3 DNA is TGTGCCAGCAGCCGATATTTAGCAGCTATAAACACCGGGGAGCTGTTTTTT.

CDR3 sequence: CASSLAAGPPLEQYF. The DNA for the CDR3 is TGTGCCAGCAGTTTAGCCGCGGGCCCTCCTCTGGAGCAGTACTTC. The rearrangement joins TRBV12-3 or TRBV12-4 to TRBJ2-7, with D possibly being TRBD2 (5 bases). Trimming stripped 0 bases from V and 7 bases from J, with 16 bases between. This CDR3 has 15 amino acids.

The chain joins TRBV6-5 to TRBJ1-5; D is undetermined. Trimming took off 0 bases at V and 0 bases at J, with 6 bases between the two ends. The CDR3 is made up of 15 amino acids. Looked up from germline, CDR1 is MNHEY and CDR2 is SVGAGI. CDR3 nucleotide sequence: TGTGCCAGCAGTTACTCCCGGAGTAGCAATCAGCCCCAGCATTTT. Its protein is CASSYSRSSNQPQHF.

This clonotype was seen at least ten times. The chain carries TRBV5-1 and TRBJ2-3; no clear D. The CDR3 loop spans 14 amino acids. The germline V gene has CDR1 SGHRS and CDR2 YFSETQ. Trimming removed 3 bases from V and 2 bases from J, with 10 bases in between. The CDR3 spells CASSSLTLTDTQYF. Here the CDR3 DNA reads TGCGCCAGCAGCTCTCTAACTCTCACAGATACGCAGTATTTT.

The chain links TRBV7-3 to TRBJ2-1; 15 nucleotides agree with TRBD2. CDR3 length: 13 amino acids. Germline trimming cut 5 bases from V and 13 bases from J; bases unmatched to any gene: 3. Germline V gene data show CDR1 as SGHTA and CDR2 as FQGTGA. The CDR3 nucleotides read TGTGCCAGCAGCATGGGACTAGCGGGAGGACAGTTCTTC. This codes for CASSMGLAGGQFF.

This chain links TRBV11-2 with TRBJ2-7; a possible D gene is TRBD2 (6 bases). The V gene lost 5 bases and the J gene lost 7 bases, with 18 bases spanning the gap. The CDR3 is 14 residues long. CDR1 is SGHAT and CDR2 is FQNNGV in the germline V gene. Written as DNA, the CDR3 is TGTGCCAGCAGCCGCATCGCGGGGAGGTTAGAGCAGTACTTC. Its translation is CASSRIAGRLEQYF.

This clonotype was counted many times. This chain links TRBV3-1 with TRBJ1-2, with no clear D. The germline V gene has CDR1 LGHDT and CDR2 YNNKEL (reference sequence). Trimming pared 0 bases from V and 2 bases from J, leaving 16 bases between. CDR3 length: 17 residues. The CDR3 coding sequence is TGTGCCAGCAGCCAAGATCAGTCCGGAGGCCAGAACTATGGCTACACCTTC. Protein sequence: CASSQDQSGGQNYGYTF.

This clonotype has at least ten counts. The chain carries TRBV9 and TRBJ2-7; TRBD2 aligns across 13 bases. Looked up from germline, CDR1 is SGDLS and CDR2 is YYNGEE. V shed 4 bases, J shed 5 bases, and the junction held 9 bases outside the gene matches. The CDR3 is made up of 16 amino acids. DNA for the CDR3: TGTGCCAGCAGCAGAAGGACTAGCGGGAGCTTGAACGAGCAGTACTTC. Protein: CASSRRTSGSLNEQYF.

Turning to this clonotype: Relative to the germline gene, one junction end is altered; a read error may explain this. The chain has TRBV12-3 or TRBV12-4 and TRBJ1-1, with 9 bases lining up with TRBD1. The CDR3 consists of 16 residues. CDR3 protein: CASCLRTGARNTEAFF. CDR3 nucleotide sequence: TGTGCCAGCTGTTTACGGACAGGGGCTCGAAACACTGAAGCTTTCTTT.

This clonotype turned up a few times. The rearrangement links TRBV12-3 or TRBV12-4 to TRBJ1-2, with unresolved D. V was cut by 7 bases and J by 5 bases, with 11 bases left in between. This CDR3 spans 12 amino acids. The CDR3, as DNA: TGTGCCAGCAACTCGGCAGGTTATGGCTACACCTTC. Translated: CASNSAGYGYTF.

This clonotype was counted only a few times. This chain uses TRBV6-2 or TRBV6-3 with TRBJ1-5, with D uncertain. V was pared by 2 bases and J by 1 base, with 9 bases between. The germline V gene has CDR1 MNHEY and CDR2 SVGEGT. The CDR3 totals 15 residues. CDR3 nucleotides: TGTGCCAGCAGTTACGGGATTTTGAGCAATCAGCCCCAGCATTTT. Translating gives CASSYGILSNQPQHF.

V and J are TRBV6-1 and TRBJ2-5; D is tentatively TRBD1 or TRBD2 (5 bases each). The CDR3 contains 15 residues. Trimming cost V 6 bases and J 5 bases, with 19 bases left between them. CDR1 is MNHNS and CDR2 is SASEGT in the germline V gene. CDR3 residues: CASRNRRGAGETQYF. CDR3 nucleotide sequence: TGTGCCAGCAGAAACCGACGAGGGGCGGGCGAGACCCAGTACTTC.

This clonotype was observed a few times. V and J are TRBV11-2 and TRBJ2-1, with D unresolved. Germline V gene data show CDR1 as SGHAT and CDR2 as FQNNGV. V was cut by 5 bases and J by 5 bases, with 13 bases left in between. The CDR3 has 14 amino acids. The CDR3 region has the DNA TGTGCCAGCAGCCCGGGTCCAAGGAACAATGAGCAGTTCTTC. Translated: CASSPGPRNNEQFF.

Ten or more counts support this clonotype. The chain has TRBV9 and TRBJ2-1; D gene uncertain. CDR1 SGDLS and CDR2 YYNGEE come from the germline V gene. CDR3 size: 13 residues. V was trimmed by 0 bases and J by 8 bases, leaving 9 bases between them. The CDR3, as DNA: TGTGCCAGCAGCGTAGCGAGCCCCGATGAGCAGTTCTTC. Protein product: CASSVASPDEQFF.

This clonotype was picked up many times. This sequence joins TRBV29-1 and TRBJ2-1; TRBD2 aligns across 9 bases. The CDR3 has 16 residues. V dropped 7 bases and J dropped 0; count of bases not matched to a gene: 10. CDR1 and CDR2 from the germline V gene are SQVTM and ANQGSEA. The CDR3 loop reads CSGRGREGFSYNEQFF. CDR3 sequence (DNA): TGCAGCGGACGGGGGCGGGAGGGATTCTCCTACAATGAGCAGTTCTTC.

This clonotype was recorded a few times. V is TRBV4-2 and J is TRBJ1-5; D call uncertain. Germline values: CDR1 LGHNA, CDR2 YNFKEQ. V was pared by 1 base and J by 12 bases, with 13 bases between. The CDR3 contains 13 residues. The CDR3 bases are TGTGCCAGCAGCCAAGTTGTTTCCCAGTACCAGCATTTT. Its protein is CASSQVVSQYQHF.

Only a few counts were recorded for this clonotype. The V call is TRBV7-2, the J call TRBJ2-7; no reliable D call. Trimming removed 3 bases at V and 2 bases at J, with 8 bases between. This CDR3 contains 13 residues. The germline V gene has CDR1 SGHTA and CDR2 FQGNSA. CDR3 nucleotides: TGTGCCAGCAGCTTCGACAAGACCTACGAGCAGTACTTC. This codes for CASSFDKTYEQYF.

This clonotype was counted many times. The chain carries TRBV29-1 and TRBJ1-2; D gene ambiguous. The CDR3 loop spans 14 amino acids. With 0 bases removed from V and 5 bases from J, the gap between germline ends came to 13 bases. The germline gives CDR1 SQVTM, CDR2 ANQGSEA. The CDR3 loop is CSVEDEPRGYGYTF. CDR3 sequence (DNA): TGCAGCGTTGAAGATGAACCCCGAGGTTATGGCTACACCTTC.

This clonotype has ten or more counts. The chain uses TRBV12-3 or TRBV12-4 and TRBJ1-2, with TRBD1 matching 9 bases. CDR3 size: 16 residues. V was clipped by 7 bases and J by 4 bases; unmatched bases: 13. The CDR3 protein is CASTSPTGGGSYGYTF. DNA of the CDR3: TGTGCCAGCACTTCCCCGACAGGGGGAGGTAGCTATGGCTACACCTTC.

On this clonotype: This could be a read error, since a much larger clone is one nucleotide away. This chain connects TRBV24-1 to TRBJ1-1, with D uncertain. Germline-derived CDR1 and CDR2 are KGHDR and SFDVKD. The CDR3 length is 14 residues. CDR3 DNA: TGTGCCATCAGTGATTTCGGGGATGGCGCTGAAGCTTTCTTT. Its translation: CAISDFGDGAEAFF.